The clone carrying this T cell receptor beta chain was detected only a few times. Its antigen remains unknown. CDR3 size: 14 residues. In germline, CDR1 is SGHTA, CDR2 FQGNSA. V lost 1 base, J lost 2 bases, and 8 bases lay in between. These data belong to a study of blood T cells in healthy people across ages. Study findings and constraints: Donor CMV status, an unknown factor, possibly confounded changes in expanded clonotypes. Strong correlation existed between TCR beta diversity and naive T cell percentage.

A second PCR of about 7 to 12 cycles used a sample-barcoded 5' primer and a J-beta primer mix. TCRdb ran MiXCR on the 5' RACE reads and lists one entry per CDR3 protein. The table includes more than 650,000 distinct CDR3 sequences, 25% to 30% detected once. The sample was also reused in another study, on T cells of mothers and their children.

Sample: blood. This receptor was obtained from a boy younger than 18 in good health. V and J are TRBV7-2 and TRBJ2-5; the D is unclear. CDR3 in amino acids: CASSLDHVQETQYF. CDR3 DNA sequence: TGTGCCAGCAGCTTAGACCACGTACAAGAGACCCAGTACTTC.